This is a list of T cell receptor beta chains from one sample in a study of T-cell reconstitution after alpha-beta-depleted transplantation in children. TCRdb reprocessed the PCR reads with MiXCR, giving one entry per CDR3 protein. Of about 170,000 distinct CDR3 sequences in the sample, around 10% are singletons; the top ten hold around 13%. Source: PBMCs, taken before TCRalphabeta/CD19-depleted stem cell transplant. The receptors originated from a boy younger than 10 with acute myeloid leukemia, due to receive a stem cell transplant. CDR3s include the opening cysteine and the closing phenylalanine or tryptophan. Each record gives: J gene, V gene, clone size, D gene, CDR3 DNA, CDR3 protein. A D gene is named only where the DNA matches it firmly. Expanded clones are given a class, and other clones once, few, many or no size at all.

TRBJ2-1 | TRBV6-1 | NA | NA | TGTGCCAGCAGTGAATTTCGTGCACGGCACAATGAGCAGTTCTTC | CASSEFRARHNEQFF
TRBJ1-2 | TRBV6-1 | many | NA | TGTGCCAGCAGTGCCGGCGGGACCTTAGGGGGCTACACCTTC | CASSAGGTLGGYTF
TRBJ1-2 | TRBV10-3 | NA | TRBD1 | TGTGCCACGGATGAACAGGGGAACTATGGCTACACCTTC | CATDEQGNYGYTF
TRBJ1-5 | TRBV24-1 | many | TRBD1 | TGTGCCACCAGTGCCGAGGGAGGGGGCCCTAGCAATCAGCCCCAGCATTTT | CATSAEGGGPSNQPQHF
TRBJ1-2 | TRBV3-1 | many | NA | TGTGCCAGCAGCCAAGATGAGGCAGGGCGCTATGGCTACACCTTC | CASSQDEAGRYGYTF
TRBJ1-1 | TRBV7-9 | many | NA | TGTGCCAGCACGGCGCCCACTGAAGCTTTCTTT | CASTAPTEAFF
TRBJ2-5 | TRBV5-1 | many | TRBD2 | TGCGCCAGCAGCCCGGGACTAGCGGAAGAGACCCAGTACTTC | CASSPGLAEETQYF
TRBJ1-2 | TRBV6-6 | many | NA | TGTGCCAGCAGTCACCGTACAGGCGGCTACACCTTC | CASSHRTGGYTF
TRBJ2-1 | TRBV6-2/TRBV6-3 | many | NA | TGTGCCAGCAGGACGGCCCTTAGCTCCTACAATGAGCAGTTCTTC | CASRTALSSYNEQFF
TRBJ2-6 | TRBV5-1 | many | NA | TGCGCCAGCTTCTCAGCGGACTCTGGGGCCAACGTCCTGACTTTC | CASFSADSGANVLTF
TRBJ2-5 | TRBV7-2 | many | NA | TGTGCCAGCAGCTTAGGATCAGGAGAGACCCAGTACTTC | CASSLGSGETQYF
TRBJ2-3 | TRBV9 | many | NA | TGTGCCAGCATCGTATTTTTGCGATCTAGCACAGATACGCAGTATTTT | CASIVFLRSSTDTQYF
TRBJ2-1 | TRBV14 | many | TRBD2 | TGTGCCAGCAGCCATCGCGGGACTAGCAATGAGCAGTTCTTC | CASSHRGTSNEQFF
TRBJ2-1 | TRBV30 | NA | NA | TGTGCCTGGAGTCGAGCGCCTGAGCAGTTCTTC | CAWSRAPEQFF
TRBJ2-2 | TRBV5-1 | many | NA | TGCGCCAGCGGTAGACAGCCCGGGACCGGGGAGCTGTTTTTT | CASGRQPGTGELFF
TRBJ1-2 | TRBV5-1 | many | NA | TGCGCCAGCAGCTTCGCCGGCAGAGCTAACTATGGCTACACCTTC | CASSFAGRANYGYTF
TRBJ1-1 | TRBV28 | many | NA | TGTGCCAGCAGTTGGCTGGGGGGCGCGGGAGAAGCTTTCTTT | CASSWLGGAGEAFF
TRBJ2-2 | TRBV29-1 | many | NA | TGCAGCGGTTTACTGGCGGCCACCGGGGAGCTGTTTTTT | CSGLLAATGELFF